A single sample is the source of the 31 T cell receptor beta chains below, sequenced in a study of T-cell memory formation after mild COVID-19. One entry per CDR3 protein, called by TCRdb with MiXCR from the 5' RACE reads. The sample yields approximately 150,000 distinct CDR3 sequences, roughly 15% seen once. Sequencing used PBMCs or a T cell subset sorted from them (not recorded which). The receptors were gathered from an adult woman who had mild COVID-19 (a few samples of this study predate the infection). Cell type and time point are not known.

This clonotype appeared a few times. The chain recombines TRBV9 with TRBJ2-1; 8 bases match TRBD2. CDR3 length equals 16 residues. Per the germline V gene, CDR1 is SGDLS and CDR2 is YYNGEE. V dropped 0 bases and J dropped 8; count of bases not matched to a gene: 10. The CDR3 DNA sequence: TGTGCCAGCAGCGTAGTCCGGGGGGGCCTCTTGGATGAGCAGTTCTTC. It yields the protein CASSVVRGGLLDEQFF.

This chain uses TRBV21-1 with TRBJ2-5; TRBD2, the table's D call, was not compared with the DNA. TRBV21-1 corresponds to a pseudogene. The CDR3 spans 18 residues. The CDR3 sequence is CASSLRLAGGPSQETQYF. The CDR3 nucleotides are TGTGCCAGCAGCCTACGACTAGCGGGGGGCCCATCCCAAGAGACCCAGTACTTC.

This chain connects TRBV24-1 to TRBJ2-7; D remains unclear. The germline CDR1 and CDR2 sequences are KGHDR and SFDVKD. CDR3 size: 12 residues. V was trimmed by 1 base and J by 9 bases, leaving 9 bases between them. The chain's CDR3 is CATSDLDRRQYF. The DNA of the CDR3 is TGTGCCACCAGTGATTTAGACCGGCGGCAGTACTTC.

The V and J genes are TRBV5-6 and TRBJ1-2, with D unresolved. The CDR3 covers 16 residues. Trimming cost V 4 bases and J 0 bases, with 16 bases left between them. Germline V lookup: CDR1 SGHDT, CDR2 YYEEEE. The CDR3 DNA reads as TGTGCCAGCAGCGCCCAATTCTTTCAAGCTAACTATGGCTACACCTTC. Protein product: CASSAQFFQANYGYTF.

The chain employs TRBV29-1 and TRBJ2-7; 8 positions agree with TRBD2. V gave up 4 bases and J gave up 7 bases; unmatched junction bases: 9. CDR1 and CDR2 from the germline V gene are SQVTM and ANQGSEA. The CDR3 is 13 amino acids. The CDR3 nucleotides read TGCAGCGTTGGCCTCCCCGGGGGGGGGGAGCAGTACTTC. As protein: CSVGLPGGGEQYF.

V is TRBV4-1 and J is TRBJ2-2; TRBD2 aligns across 8 bases. This CDR3 region has 17 residues. J gave up 7 bases and V 4 bases, and 14 bases lay outside the gene matches. Per germline, CDR1 MGHRA and CDR2 YSYEKL. CDR3: CASSLWIAGKVGGELFF. CDR3 nucleotide sequence: TGCGCCAGCAGCCTTTGGATAGCGGGAAAGGTGGGCGGGGAGCTGTTTTTT.

This clonotype has only a few counts. The rearrangement joins TRBV4-3 to TRBJ1-3, with unresolved D. The CDR3 has 18 amino acids. V gave up 0 bases and J gave up 0 bases, with 15 bases separating them. CDR1 and CDR2 (germline): LGHNA, YSLEER. The CDR3 DNA reads TGCGCCAGCAGCCAAGATGTTGGTGGCACAAGCTCTGGAAACACCATATATTTT. This codes for CASSQDVGGTSSGNTIYF.

The chain couples TRBV12-3 or TRBV12-4 to TRBJ1-2; 7 positions agree with TRBD1. The CDR3 sequence is 14 residues long. V shed 6 bases, J shed 6 bases, and the junction held 10 bases outside the gene matches. The CDR3 sequence: CASRPSGGGDGYTF. CDR3 nucleotides: TGTGCCAGCAGGCCCTCCGGAGGGGGCGATGGCTACACCTTC.

The CDR3 bases are TGTGCCAGTAGTATTTTCTCGCGGGTCACCAGCACAGATACGCAGTATTTT. It encodes CASSIFSRVTSTDTQYF. V and J are TRBV19 and TRBJ2-3, with D tentatively TRBD2 (5 bases). Trimming removed 3 bases at V and 0 bases at J, with 16 bases between. This CDR3 spans 17 amino acids. Germline lookup yields CDR1 LNHDA and CDR2 SQIVND (reference sequence).

This clonotype was observed at least ten times. V gene TRBV7-9 combines with J gene TRBJ2-5; 11 positions agree with TRBD2. V gave up 4 bases and J gave up 2 bases; unmatched junction bases: 3. The CDR3 contains 15 residues. The germline V gene has CDR1 SEHNR and CDR2 FQNEAQ (reference sequence). CDR3 in amino acids: CASSYTSGGQETQYF. CDR3 nucleotides: TGTGCCAGCAGCTATACTAGCGGGGGTCAAGAGACCCAGTACTTC.

The table lists this clonotype with a few counts. CDR3 loop: CASSQDPSGGYNEQFF. CDR3 bases: TGCGCCAGCAGCCAAGATCCTAGCGGGGGGTACAATGAGCAGTTCTTC. This rearrangement joins TRBV4-3 to TRBJ2-1; TRBD2 matches at 11 bases. The CDR3 runs to 16 residues. Germline V gene data show CDR1 as LGHNA and CDR2 as YSLEER. V shed 0 bases and J 4 bases; nucleotides not matched to a gene: 2.

This clonotype was observed a handful of times. The rearrangement uses TRBV7-3 and TRBJ2-1; 13 positions match TRBD2. Germline trimming cut 4 bases from V and 9 bases from J; bases unmatched to any gene: 6. This CDR3 spans 15 amino acids. Germline V gives CDR1 SGHTA, CDR2 FQGTGA. CDR3 nucleotide sequence: TGTGCCAGCAGCTCGGGACTAGCGGGATCATCTGAGCAGTTCTTC. It translates to CASSSGLAGSSEQFF.

This rearrangement joins TRBV6-5 to TRBJ1-2; D uncertain. The ends were cut back, 3 bases at V and 0 bases at J, with 14 bases in the middle. The CDR3 totals 16 residues. Germline V gene sequence: CDR1 MNHEY, CDR2 SVGAGI. This CDR3 reads CASSYIPGGTNYGYTF. CDR3 coding DNA: TGTGCCAGCAGTTATATCCCCGGCGGGACTAACTATGGCTACACCTTC.

V usage is TRBV7-8 and J usage is TRBJ2-2, with 9 positions matching TRBD2. The V segment lost 2 bases and the J segment 0 bases; nucleotides outside the gene matches: 4. Per the germline V gene, CDR1 is SGHVS and CDR2 is FQNEAQ. The CDR3 covers 17 residues. The CDR3 region is CASSLKRGVPNTGELFF. The DNA of the CDR3 is TGTGCCAGCAGCTTAAAGCGGGGGGTCCCGAACACCGGGGAGCTGTTTTTT.

This clonotype was detected only a few times. The chain is built from TRBV5-5 and TRBJ2-1; D is possibly TRBD1 (5 bases). This CDR3 is 15 amino acids long. V gave up 0 bases and J gave up 9 bases, with 16 bases separating them. The V gene's germline CDR1 is SGHKS and CDR2 YYEKEE (reference sequence). DNA of the CDR3: TGTGCCAGCAGCTTGGCTCAGGGCTTGAGCGTTGAGCAGTTCTTC. Translated: CASSLAQGLSVEQFF.

This clonotype was seen a few times. The V gene is TRBV12-3 or TRBV12-4, the J gene TRBJ2-1; TRBD1 agrees at 9 bases. The CDR3 has 15 residues. V was pared by 3 bases and J by 7 bases, with 7 bases of the junction left unmatched. DNA for the CDR3: TGTGCCAGCAGTTTCGTACAGGGGGCAGATAATGAGCAGTTCTTC. This translates into CASSFVQGADNEQFF.

V and J are TRBV27 and TRBJ2-1; TRBD2 might be the D (6 bases). The V gene's germline CDR1 is MNHEY and CDR2 SMNVEV (reference sequence). The CDR3 is made up of 16 amino acids. Trimming shortened V by 6 bases and J by 2 bases, and 17 bases separated the two germline ends. CDR3 amino acids: CASRFALASPYNEQFF. CDR3 sequence (DNA): TGTGCCAGCAGATTCGCTCTAGCGTCACCCTACAATGAGCAGTTCTTC.

This chain links TRBV9 with TRBJ2-7, with TRBD1 identical over 9 bases. V shed 0 bases and J 7 bases; nucleotides not matched to a gene: 5. The CDR3 covers 14 residues. Germline V gene data show CDR1 as SGDLS and CDR2 as YYNGEE. DNA for the CDR3: TGTGCCAGCAGCGTAGCGGACAGGGGTGGTGAGCAGTACTTC. This encodes CASSVADRGGEQYF.

This clonotype was seen more than once but under ten times. The rearrangement joins TRBV4-1 to TRBJ2-7; possibly TRBD1 for D (5 bases). Trimming removed 0 bases at V and 3 bases at J, with 12 bases between. CDR3 length: 15 residues. Looked up from germline, CDR1 is MGHRA and CDR2 is YSYEKL. The CDR3 protein is CASSQDADSYYEQYF. CDR3 in DNA: TGCGCCAGCAGCCAAGATGCAGACAGTTACTACGAGCAGTACTTC.

This clonotype has more than one count but fewer than ten. V and J are TRBV9 and TRBJ2-2; TRBD1 matches 7 bases. Germline V gene lookup returns CDR1 SGDLS and CDR2 YYNGEE. The CDR3 is 17 amino acids. V lost 4 bases to trimming and J lost 1 base; unmatched junction nucleotides: 10. The CDR3 spells CASSLSPGTVNTGELFF. The CDR3, as DNA: TGTGCCAGCAGCCTCAGTCCCGGGACAGTGAACACCGGGGAGCTGTTTTTT. Using reference TRBV9 and TRBJ2-2 for the parts outside the CDR3, the full variable domain is DSGVTQTPKHLITATGQRVTLRCSPRSGDLSVYWYQQSLDQGLQFLIQYYNGEERAKGNILERFSAQQFPDLHSELNLSSLELGDSALYFCASSLSPGTVNTGELFFGEGSRLTVL.

In this sample, this clonotype turned up a few times. The chain joins TRBV30 to TRBJ2-5; D is uncertain. Germline V CDR1 and CDR2: GTSNPN, SVGIG (reference sequence). CDR3 size: 12 residues. V lost 4 bases and J lost 1, with 7 bases in between. This chain's CDR3 is CAWTAPQETQYF. Written as DNA, the CDR3 is TGTGCCTGGACAGCTCCCCAAGAGACCCAGTACTTC.

J is TRBJ1-2 and V is TRBV4-1; D perhaps matches TRBD1 (5 bases). The V and J ends lost 1 base and 4 bases respectively, with 13 bases between them. This CDR3 is built from 15 residues. Looked up from germline, CDR1 is MGHRA and CDR2 is YSYEKL. CDR3 coding DNA: TGCGCCAGCAGCCAAGGTGAGGGGAACGGCTATGGCTACACCTTC. Residues: CASSQGEGNGYGYTF.

A single count supports this clonotype. Possible read error: a much larger clone is one base away. This sequence joins TRBV5-1 and TRBJ2-5; D uncertain. The CDR3 is made up of 15 amino acids. CDR1 and CDR2 (germline): SGHRS, YFSETQ. Here the CDR3 reads CASRLAGQAQETQYF. The CDR3 DNA is TGCGCCAGCAGATTGGCCGGGCAGGCACAAGAGACCCAGTACTTC.

This clonotype was observed a handful of times. The chain joins TRBV7-8 to TRBJ2-3; TRBD2 agrees at 9 bases. The CDR3 is 18 residues long. V dropped 5 bases and J dropped 4; count of bases not matched to a gene: 16. Germline CDR1 and CDR2: SGHVS and FQNEAQ. The CDR3 region has the DNA TGTGCCAGCAGCGTCGGCCAGTTGGGCGGGGGGGCCGCAGATACGCAGTATTTT. This sequence encodes CASSVGQLGGGAADTQYF.

The rearrangement joins TRBV20-1 to TRBJ2-7; D call uncertain. The ends were cut back, 6 bases at V and 3 bases at J, with 9 bases in the middle. From germline, CDR1 is DFQATT and CDR2 SNEGSKA (reference sequence). This CDR3 is built from 11 residues. This CDR3 reads CSARYDYEQYF. The DNA of the CDR3 is TGCAGTGCAAGGTACGACTACGAGCAGTACTTC.

The V and J genes are TRBV5-1 and TRBJ1-2; D gene uncertain. The CDR3 loop spans 11 amino acids. The germline gives CDR1 SGHRS, CDR2 YFSETQ. V lost 2 bases, J lost 14 bases, and 13 bases lay in between. The DNA for the CDR3 is TGCGCCAGCAGCTTCGGTGACCAGAAGACCTTC. It is translated as CASSFGDQKTF.

The chain joins TRBV27 to TRBJ2-1, with 8 nucleotides matching TRBD1. The germline V gene has CDR1 MNHEY and CDR2 SMNVEV (reference sequence). There are 15 residues in the CDR3. V dropped 6 bases and J dropped 7; count of bases not matched to a gene: 11. The CDR3 bases are TGTGCCAGCAGATCGGACAGGGCTCCAAGTAATGAGCAGTTCTTC. Encoded protein: CASRSDRAPSNEQFF.

V usage is TRBV7-9 and J usage is TRBJ2-5, with D unresolved. CDR1 is SEHNR, CDR2 FQNEAQ, per germline (reference sequence). The CDR3 has 15 amino acids. Trimming removed 3 bases at V and 0 bases at J, with 11 bases between. This CDR3 reads CASSFGVSDQETQYF. CDR3 DNA sequence: TGTGCCAGCAGCTTCGGTGTCAGCGACCAAGAGACCCAGTACTTC.

This clonotype was seen more than once but under ten times. The chain is built from TRBV5-4 and TRBJ2-3; 8 bases match TRBD2. Losses at the gene ends were 4 bases for V and 2 bases for J; bases not matched to a gene: 12. This CDR3 comprises 17 residues. Germline loops: CDR1 SGHNT, CDR2 YYREEE (reference sequence). The CDR3 loop is CASSLAVGGGTTDTQYF. The DNA for the CDR3 is TGTGCCAGCAGCCTCGCCGTGGGCGGGGGGACCACAGATACGCAGTATTTT.

This clonotype was observed many times. The chain carries TRBV12-3 or TRBV12-4 and TRBJ2-1, with 8 positions matching TRBD2. Trimming at V came to 5 bases and at J to 7 bases, leaving 13 bases not matched to a gene. The CDR3 runs 16 residues. CDR3 bases: TGTGCCAGCAGTCCCCCAGGAGCGGGAGTAGAAAATGAGCAGTTCTTC. It codes for CASSPPGAGVENEQFF.

The genes are TRBV12-3 or TRBV12-4 and TRBJ2-1, with 10 bases fitting TRBD2. The CDR3 loop spans 14 amino acids. Trimming at V came to 6 bases and at J to 7 bases, leaving 6 bases not matched to a gene. The CDR3 is CASRDSGRRNEQFF. In DNA, the CDR3 is TGTGCCAGCAGAGATAGCGGGAGGAGGAATGAGCAGTTCTTC.